The rows below give T cell receptor beta chains drawn from one sample of a study of blood T cell repertoires in COVID-19. Here immunoSEQ multiplex PCR was the method, and the copy in TCRdb shows in-frame clones only, minus some. The sample holds roughly 300,000 clones, 84% seen once. Sequenced sample: peripheral blood. The origin of the receptors is a human donor with COVID-19, enrolled during active disease. The donor label of this sample is uncertain. Each CDR3 is given with its conserved first and last residue.

j_call: TRBJ1-1
v_call: TRBV6-5
cdr3_aa: CASSRGGMVTEAFF

j_call: TRBJ2-1
v_call: TRBV20-1
cdr3_aa: CSASPGLDSVEQFF

j_call: TRBJ1-1
v_call: TRBV6-5
cdr3_aa: CASSYRDRVTEAFF

j_call: TRBJ1-5
v_call: TRBV4-1
cdr3_aa: CASSQGSGGNQPQHF

j_call: TRBJ1-5
v_call: TRBV28
cdr3_aa: CASSSPNQPQHF

j_call: TRBJ2-1
v_call: TRBV7-6
cdr3_aa: CASSPTGIRYNEQFF

j_call: TRBJ2-5
v_call: TRBV3-1/TRBV3-2
cdr3_aa: CASSQVRNQETQYF

j_call: TRBJ2-1
v_call: TRBV9
cdr3_aa: CASSVVGGSYNEQFF

j_call: TRBJ2-1
v_call: TRBV28
cdr3_aa: CASSPGLAGVYNEQFF

j_call: TRBJ2-1
v_call: TRBV4-1
cdr3_aa: CASGFPYNEQFF

j_call: TRBJ2-7
v_call: TRBV3-1/TRBV3-2
cdr3_aa: CASSEQGAAYEQYF

j_call: TRBJ1-5
v_call: TRBV4-1
cdr3_aa: CASSQDRSAGGGWGNQPQHF

j_call: TRBJ1-1
v_call: TRBV18
cdr3_aa: CASSPQSNGFTEAFF

j_call: TRBJ2-3
v_call: TRBV24-1
cdr3_aa: CATSDPTPGSTDTQYF